The sample holds many counts of the clone carrying this T cell receptor (beta chain). This record comes from a study of identical twins. MiXCR, applied by TCRdb to the 5' RACE reads, yields one record per CDR3 protein. The sample has about 250,000 distinct CDR3 sequences; 7% to 8.5% are singletons. Trimming removed 0 bases at V and 3 bases at J, with 12 bases between. The CDR3 extends over 15 amino acids. Looked up from germline, CDR1 is PRHDT and CDR2 is FYEKMQ (reference sequence). This same sample was also part of a study on yellow fever vaccine responses in identical twins.

The material sequenced was CD8+ T cells sorted from blood. V usage is TRBV13 and J usage is TRBJ2-7; the D call may be TRBD1 or TRBD2 (5 bases each). This TCR was recovered from a woman younger than 35 in good health. In DNA, the CDR3 is TGTGCCAGCAGCTTAGGATTGGGGACGGGCTACGAGCAGTACTTC. Translation gives CASSLGLGTGYEQYF.